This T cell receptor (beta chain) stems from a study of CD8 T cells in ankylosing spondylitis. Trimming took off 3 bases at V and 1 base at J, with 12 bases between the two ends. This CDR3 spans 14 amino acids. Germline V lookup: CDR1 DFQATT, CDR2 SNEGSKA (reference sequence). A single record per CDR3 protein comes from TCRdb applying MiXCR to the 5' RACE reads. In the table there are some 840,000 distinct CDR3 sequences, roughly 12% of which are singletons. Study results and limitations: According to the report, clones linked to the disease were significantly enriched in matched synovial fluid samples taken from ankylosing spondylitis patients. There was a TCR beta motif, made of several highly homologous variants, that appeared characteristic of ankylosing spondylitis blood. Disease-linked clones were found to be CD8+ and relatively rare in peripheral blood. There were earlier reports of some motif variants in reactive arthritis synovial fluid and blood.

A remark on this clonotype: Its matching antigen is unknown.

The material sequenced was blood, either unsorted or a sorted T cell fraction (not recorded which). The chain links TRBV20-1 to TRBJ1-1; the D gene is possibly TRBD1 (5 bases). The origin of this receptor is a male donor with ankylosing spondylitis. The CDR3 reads CSASMEGANTEAFF. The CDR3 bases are TGCAGTGCTAGTATGGAAGGGGCGAACACTGAAGCTTTCTTT.